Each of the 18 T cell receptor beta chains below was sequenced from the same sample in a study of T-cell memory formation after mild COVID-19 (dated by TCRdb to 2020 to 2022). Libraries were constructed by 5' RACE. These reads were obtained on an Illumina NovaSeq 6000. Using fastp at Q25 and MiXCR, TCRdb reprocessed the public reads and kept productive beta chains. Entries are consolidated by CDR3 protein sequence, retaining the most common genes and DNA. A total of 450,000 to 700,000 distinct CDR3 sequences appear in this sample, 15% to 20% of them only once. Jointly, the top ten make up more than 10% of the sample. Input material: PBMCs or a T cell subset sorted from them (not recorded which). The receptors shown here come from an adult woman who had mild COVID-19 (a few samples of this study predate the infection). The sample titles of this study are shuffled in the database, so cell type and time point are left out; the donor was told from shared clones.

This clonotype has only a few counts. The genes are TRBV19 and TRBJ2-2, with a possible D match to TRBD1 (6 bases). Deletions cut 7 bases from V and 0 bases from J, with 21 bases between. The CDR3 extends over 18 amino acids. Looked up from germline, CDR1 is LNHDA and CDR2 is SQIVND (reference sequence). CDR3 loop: CASTTSETGPTNTGELFF. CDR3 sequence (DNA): TGTGCCAGTACCACTTCCGAAACAGGGCCAACGAACACCGGGGAGCTGTTTTTT.

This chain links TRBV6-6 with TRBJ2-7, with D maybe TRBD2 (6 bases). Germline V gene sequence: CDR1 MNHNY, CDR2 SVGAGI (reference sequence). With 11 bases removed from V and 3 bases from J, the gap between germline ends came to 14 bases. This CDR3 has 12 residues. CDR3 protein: CAHGTDSYEQYF. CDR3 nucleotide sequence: TGTGCCCACGGGACTGATAGCTACGAGCAGTACTTC.

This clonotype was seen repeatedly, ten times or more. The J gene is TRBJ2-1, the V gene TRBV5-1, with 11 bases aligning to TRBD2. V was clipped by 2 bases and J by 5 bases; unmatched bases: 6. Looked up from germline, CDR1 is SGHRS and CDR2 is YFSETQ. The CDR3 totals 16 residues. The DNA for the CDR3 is TGCGCCAGCAGCTTTACCGGGACTAGCGGTAACAATGAGCAGTTCTTC. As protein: CASSFTGTSGNNEQFF.

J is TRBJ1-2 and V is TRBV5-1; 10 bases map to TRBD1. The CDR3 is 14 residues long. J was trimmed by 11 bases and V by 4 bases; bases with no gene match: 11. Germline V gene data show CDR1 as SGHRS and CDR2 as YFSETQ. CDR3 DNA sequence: TGCGCCAGCAGCCCCTCTGACAGGGGGCAAGGGTACACCTTC. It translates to CASSPSDRGQGYTF. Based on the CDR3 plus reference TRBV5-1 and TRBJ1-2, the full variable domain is KAGVTQTPRYLIKTRGQQVTLSCSPISGHRSVSWYQQTPGQGLQFLFEYFSETQRNKGNFPGRFSGRQFSNSRSEMNVSTLELGDSALYLCASSPSDRGQGYTFGSGTRLTVV.

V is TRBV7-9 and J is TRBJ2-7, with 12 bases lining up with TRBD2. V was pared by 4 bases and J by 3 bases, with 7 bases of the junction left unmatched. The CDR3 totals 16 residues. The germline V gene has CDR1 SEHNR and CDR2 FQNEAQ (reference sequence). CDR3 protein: CASSSPKTSGGYEQYF. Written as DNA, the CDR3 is TGTGCCAGCAGCTCACCGAAGACTAGCGGGGGCTACGAGCAGTACTTC.

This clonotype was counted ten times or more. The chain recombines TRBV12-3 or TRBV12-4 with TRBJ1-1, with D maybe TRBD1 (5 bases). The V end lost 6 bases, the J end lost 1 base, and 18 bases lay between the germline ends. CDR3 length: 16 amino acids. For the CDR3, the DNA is TGTGCCAGCAGCGTGGCAACGGGCGGGGGGAACACTGAAGCTTTCTTT. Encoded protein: CASSVATGGGNTEAFF.

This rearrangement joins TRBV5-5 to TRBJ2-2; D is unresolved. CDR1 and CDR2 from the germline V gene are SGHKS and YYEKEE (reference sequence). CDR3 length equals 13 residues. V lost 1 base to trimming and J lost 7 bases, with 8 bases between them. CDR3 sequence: CASSLSVYGELFF. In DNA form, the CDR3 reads TGTGCCAGCAGCTTGTCCGTCTACGGGGAGCTGTTTTTT.

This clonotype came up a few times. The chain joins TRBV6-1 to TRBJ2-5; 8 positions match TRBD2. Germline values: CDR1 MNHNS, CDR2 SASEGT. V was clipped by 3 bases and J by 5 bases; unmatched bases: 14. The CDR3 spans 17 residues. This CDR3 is CASSDPHGSGMFETQYF. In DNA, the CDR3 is TGTGCCAGCAGTGATCCCCACGGTAGCGGGATGTTCGAGACCCAGTACTTC.

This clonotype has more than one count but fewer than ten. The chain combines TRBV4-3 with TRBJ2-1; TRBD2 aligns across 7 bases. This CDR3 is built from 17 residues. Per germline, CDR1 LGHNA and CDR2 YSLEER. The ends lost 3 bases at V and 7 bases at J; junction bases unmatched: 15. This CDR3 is CASSQVLARDSWNEQFF. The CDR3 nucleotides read TGCGCCAGCAGCCAGGTACTAGCGCGGGACTCCTGGAATGAGCAGTTCTTC.

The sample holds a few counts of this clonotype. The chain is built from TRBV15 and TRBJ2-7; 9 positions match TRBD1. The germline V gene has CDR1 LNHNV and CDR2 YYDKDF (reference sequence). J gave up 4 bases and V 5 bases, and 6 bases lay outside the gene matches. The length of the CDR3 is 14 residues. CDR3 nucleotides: TGTGCCACCAGCGAAGGGACAGGGCCTTACGAGCAGTACTTC. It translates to CATSEGTGPYEQYF.

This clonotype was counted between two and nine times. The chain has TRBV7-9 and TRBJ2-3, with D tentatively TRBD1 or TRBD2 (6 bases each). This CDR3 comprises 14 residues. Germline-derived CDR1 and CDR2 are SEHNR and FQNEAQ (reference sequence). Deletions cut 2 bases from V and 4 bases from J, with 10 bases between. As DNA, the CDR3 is TGTGCCAGCAGCTTAAGGGGGGACCCAGATACGCAGTATTTT. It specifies CASSLRGDPDTQYF.

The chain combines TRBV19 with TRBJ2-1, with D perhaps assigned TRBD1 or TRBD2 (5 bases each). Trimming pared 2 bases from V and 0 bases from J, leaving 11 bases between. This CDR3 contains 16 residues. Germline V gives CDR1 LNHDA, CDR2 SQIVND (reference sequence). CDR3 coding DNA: TGTGCCAGTAGTATAACGGGGCGAAGCTCCTACAATGAGCAGTTCTTC. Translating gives CASSITGRSSYNEQFF.

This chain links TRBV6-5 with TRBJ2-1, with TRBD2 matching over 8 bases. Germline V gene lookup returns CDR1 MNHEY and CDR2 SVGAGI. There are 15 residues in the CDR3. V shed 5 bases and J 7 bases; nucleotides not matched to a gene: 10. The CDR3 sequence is CASSLRGSGRNEQFF. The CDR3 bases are TGTGCCAGCAGTCTTAGGGGAAGCGGGAGAAATGAGCAGTTCTTC.

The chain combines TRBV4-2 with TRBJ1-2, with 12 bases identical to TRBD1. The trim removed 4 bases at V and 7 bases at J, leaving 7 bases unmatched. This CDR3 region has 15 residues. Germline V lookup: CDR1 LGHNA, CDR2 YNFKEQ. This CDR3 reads CASSRGGQGAAGYTF. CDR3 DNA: TGTGCCAGCAGCCGGGGGGGACAGGGGGCCGCTGGCTACACCTTC.

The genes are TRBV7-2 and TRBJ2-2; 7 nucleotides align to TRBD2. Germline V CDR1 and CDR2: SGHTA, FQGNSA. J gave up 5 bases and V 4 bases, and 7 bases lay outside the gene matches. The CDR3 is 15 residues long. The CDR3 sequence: CASSSMGLWTGELFF. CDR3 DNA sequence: TGTGCCAGCAGCTCGATGGGACTATGGACCGGGGAGCTGTTTTTT.

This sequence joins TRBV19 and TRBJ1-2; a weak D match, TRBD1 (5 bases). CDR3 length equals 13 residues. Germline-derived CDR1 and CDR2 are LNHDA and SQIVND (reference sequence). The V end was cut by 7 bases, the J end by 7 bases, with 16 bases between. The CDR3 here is CASTITQGAGYTF. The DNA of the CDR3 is TGTGCCAGTACGATTACGCAGGGTGCTGGCTACACCTTC.

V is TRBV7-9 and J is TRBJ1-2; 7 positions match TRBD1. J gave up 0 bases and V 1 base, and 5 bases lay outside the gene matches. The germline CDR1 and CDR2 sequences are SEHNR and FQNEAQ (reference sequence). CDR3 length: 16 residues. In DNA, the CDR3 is TGTGCCAGCAGCTTAGGACAGGGAAGAACTAACTATGGCTACACCTTC. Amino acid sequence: CASSLGQGRTNYGYTF.

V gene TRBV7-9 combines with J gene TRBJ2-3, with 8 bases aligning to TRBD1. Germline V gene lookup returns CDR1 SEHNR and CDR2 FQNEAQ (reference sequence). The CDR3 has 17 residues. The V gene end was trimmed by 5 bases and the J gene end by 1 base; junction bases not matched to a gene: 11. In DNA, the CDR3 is TGTGCCAGCAGCACGACCCCAGGGGGCGACCGCACAGATACGCAGTATTTT. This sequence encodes CASSTTPGGDRTDTQYF.